These 25 T cell receptor beta chains originate from one sample sequenced in a study of T cell responses to AZD1222 COVID-19 vaccine. Libraries were prepared by immunoSEQ multiplex PCR; TCRdb keeps only in-frame clonotypes and omits some of them. In the table there are approximately 190,000 clones, 90% to 95% of which are singletons. The specimen was peripheral blood, collected 28 days after the second AZD1222 dose. Source of these receptors: an adult who received the AZD1222 COVID-19 vaccine.

This clone was seen a single time. The chain has TRBV18 and TRBJ1-1, with D possibly TRBD1 on 6 matching bases. The CDR3 is 13 residues long. Germline V lookup: CDR1 KGHSH, CDR2 LQKENI. Trimming left V 7 bases short and J 0 bases short, with 9 bases between. The CDR3 sequence is CASLGGMNTEAFF. CDR3 bases: TGTGCCAGCTTGGGGGGCATGAACACTGAAGCTTTCTTT.

The chain links TRBV12-3 or TRBV12-4 to TRBJ1-1; unclear D gene. The CDR3 is 11 residues long. The V gene lost 6 bases and the J gene lost 2 bases, with 4 bases spanning the gap. In DNA, the CDR3 is TGTGCCAGCAGAAAAAACACTGAAGCTTTCTTT. It specifies CASRKNTEAFF.

The chain uses TRBV19 and TRBJ1-3, with a weak D call TRBD1 (6 bases). The CDR3 spans 14 residues. Per germline, CDR1 LNHDA and CDR2 SQIVND (reference sequence). Trimming stripped 9 bases from V and 6 bases from J, with 18 bases between. Here the CDR3 DNA reads TGTGCCAGCATACCTGGACAGTGGACAAACACCATATATTTT. As protein: CASIPGQWTNTIYF.

This clone occurred once. The chain couples TRBV6-5 to TRBJ1-5; D not certain. Between the trimmed V and J ends, which lost 7 bases and 0 bases, there was a span of 7 bases. Per the germline V gene, CDR1 is MNHEY and CDR2 is SVGAGI. This CDR3 contains 13 residues. CDR3 protein: CASKVNSNQPQHF. The CDR3 DNA sequence: TGTGCCAGCAAAGTCAATAGCAATCAGCCCCAGCATTTT.

This chain connects TRBV5-1 to TRBJ1-1; D is perhaps TRBD1 (5 bases). This CDR3 contains 13 residues. Germline assignment: CDR1 SGHRS and CDR2 YFSETQ. The ends were cut back, 0 bases at V and 5 bases at J, with 8 bases in the middle. CDR3 sequence: CASSLEGETEAFF. The CDR3 DNA follows: TGCGCCAGCAGCTTGGAAGGGGAAACTGAAGCTTTCTTT.

The chain is built from TRBV2 and TRBJ2-3; D might be TRBD2 (5 bases). The CDR3 consists of 12 residues. Trimming cost V 7 bases and J 4 bases, with 9 bases left between them. Germline CDR1 and CDR2: SNHLY and FYNNEI. The CDR3 region is CASTQEADTQYF. The CDR3 bases are TGTGCCAGCACCCAGGAGGCAGATACGCAGTATTTT. Full variable domain (outside the CDR3, taken from reference TRBV2 and TRBJ2-3): EPEVTQTPSHQVTQMGQEVILRCVPISNHLYFYWYRQILGQKVEFLVSFYNNEISEKSEIFDDQFSVERPDGSNFTLKIRSTKLEDSAMYFCASTQEADTQYFGPGTRLTVL.

The chain is built from TRBV18 and TRBJ1-5; perhaps TRBD1 as D (5 bases). The CDR3 length is 14 residues. V was clipped by 3 bases and J by 4 bases, with 10 bases between them. The V gene's germline CDR1 is KGHSH and CDR2 LQKENI. CDR3 sequence (DNA): TGTGCCAGCTCACCTTCGGGGGGGAATCAGCCCCAGCATTTT. As protein: CASSPSGGNQPQHF.

This chain connects TRBV5-5 to TRBJ1-2; D call uncertain. This CDR3 region has 15 residues. Germline V gene lookup returns CDR1 SGHKS and CDR2 YYEKEE (reference sequence). Trimming took off 1 base at V and 3 bases at J, with 13 bases between the two ends. The CDR3 DNA sequence: TGTGCCAGCAGCTTGACGCCGGTCCCTCACTATGGCTACACCTTC. Residues: CASSLTPVPHYGYTF.

The genes are TRBV9 and TRBJ1-6; the match to TRBD1 covers 8 bases. The CDR3 extends over 14 amino acids. The trim removed 4 bases at V and 7 bases at J, leaving 4 bases unmatched. Germline V gene sequence: CDR1 SGDLS, CDR2 YYNGEE. CDR3 in DNA: TGTGCCAGCAGCCCGACAGGGGACAATTCACCCCTCCACTTT. Amino acid sequence: CASSPTGDNSPLHF. The complete variable domain, with remaining parts taken from reference TRBV9 and TRBJ1-6, reads DSGVTQTPKHLITATGQRVTLRCSPRSGDLSVYWYQQSLDQGLQFLIQYYNGEERAKGNILERFSAQQFPDLHSELNLSSLELGDSALYFCASSPTGDNSPLHFGNGTRLTVT.

A note on this clone: This CDR3 is also generated by other DNA sequences in the sample. This chain joins TRBV2 and TRBJ2-2, with D perhaps TRBD2 (5 bases). Germline CDR1 is SNHLY and CDR2 is FYNNEI. Trimming removed 4 bases from V and 8 bases from J, with 8 bases in between. There are 12 residues in the CDR3. CDR3 sequence: CASSGSGGELFF. CDR3 nucleotides: TGTGCCAGCAGTGGGTCGGGGGGGGAGCTGTTTTTT.

This rearrangement joins TRBV30 to TRBJ1-6, with TRBD1 matching over 7 bases. There are 14 residues in the CDR3. The V gene end was trimmed by 4 bases and the J gene end by 3 bases; junction bases not matched to a gene: 3. CDR1 and CDR2 from the germline V gene are GTSNPN and SVGIG (reference sequence). CDR3: CAWTQGYYNSPLHF. The CDR3 DNA reads as TGTGCCTGGACACAGGGGTACTATAATTCACCCCTCCACTTT.

The chain employs TRBV6-5 and TRBJ1-1; D is possibly TRBD1 (5 bases). Trimming left V 2 bases short and J 3 bases short, with 10 bases between. The CDR3 spans 14 residues. Germline assignment: CDR1 MNHEY and CDR2 SVGAGI. CDR3 protein: CASSYAGRDTEAFF. In DNA, the CDR3 is TGTGCCAGCAGTTACGCGGGACGGGACACTGAAGCTTTCTTT.

The sample holds one count of this clone. This chain joins TRBV7-2 and TRBJ1-1; no reliable D call. V was shortened by 5 bases and J by 0 bases, with 7 bases between the two germline ends. Germline V CDR1 and CDR2: SGHTA, FQGNSA. This CDR3 is built from 13 residues. CDR3 in DNA: TGTGCCAGCAGCCTACAGATGAACACTGAAGCTTTCTTT. It specifies CASSLQMNTEAFF.

The chain has TRBV5-1 and TRBJ1-1, with D possibly matching TRBD1 (6 bases). Per the germline V gene, CDR1 is SGHRS and CDR2 is YFSETQ. CDR3 size: 15 residues. V gave up 4 bases and J gave up 7 bases, with 20 bases separating them. The CDR3 is CASSAAPQGIGEAFF. The CDR3 region has the DNA TGCGCCAGCAGCGCCGCTCCCCAGGGGATCGGTGAAGCTTTCTTT.

The CDR3 region has the DNA TGTGCCAGCAGCCCGCGGACAGGAGCCCCTGAGCAGTACTTC. This sequence encodes CASSPRTGAPEQYF. The chain uses TRBV9 and TRBJ2-7, with 7 positions matching TRBD1. The germline gives CDR1 SGDLS, CDR2 YYNGEE. This CDR3 is 14 amino acids long. Trimming at V came to 4 bases and at J to 7 bases, leaving 11 bases not matched to a gene. The variable domain in full, completed from reference TRBV9 and TRBJ2-7, reads DSGVTQTPKHLITATGQRVTLRCSPRSGDLSVYWYQQSLDQGLQFLIQYYNGEERAKGNILERFSAQQFPDLHSELNLSSLELGDSALYFCASSPRTGAPEQYFGPGTRLTVT.

The rearrangement uses TRBV6-2 or TRBV6-3 and TRBJ1-1; TRBD1 might be the D (5 bases). Looked up from germline, CDR1 is MNHEY and CDR2 is SVGEGT. This CDR3 comprises 14 residues. V shed 2 bases and J shed 1 base, with 8 bases lying between them. DNA for the CDR3: TGTGCCAGCAGTTACGGCGGGGGGAACACTGAAGCTTTCTTT. Protein: CASSYGGGNTEAFF.

This chain uses TRBV11-2 with TRBJ1-1; D might be TRBD1 (5 bases). Per the germline V gene, CDR1 is SGHAT and CDR2 is FQNNGV. V was trimmed by 6 bases and J by 4 bases, leaving 15 bases between them. The CDR3 sequence is 14 residues long. The CDR3, as DNA: TGTGCCAGCAGAACTCTGAGGGGCGGCACTGAAGCTTTCTTT. This gives the protein CASRTLRGGTEAFF.

J is TRBJ1-2 and V is TRBV19; no clear D gene. CDR3 length: 14 amino acids. Germline CDR1 and CDR2: LNHDA and SQIVND (reference sequence). Trimming removed 3 bases at V and 4 bases at J, with 12 bases between. In nucleotides, the CDR3 is TGTGCCAGTAGTATCCTCCCAGAGATCTATGGCTACACCTTC. This sequence encodes CASSILPEIYGYTF.

DNA of the CDR3: TGTGCCAGCAAAGAATCAGGCAGCACTGAAGCTTTCTTT. This encodes CASKESGSTEAFF. This rearrangement joins TRBV27 to TRBJ1-1; D remains unclear. The CDR3 consists of 13 residues. The ends were cut back, 7 bases at V and 4 bases at J, with 13 bases in the middle. Germline CDR1 MNHEY, CDR2 SMNVEV (reference sequence).

V gene TRBV10-3 combines with J gene TRBJ2-5; D unresolved. V lost 2 bases, J lost 4 bases, and 2 bases lay in between. Germline CDR1 reads ENHRY; CDR2 reads SYGVKD. The length of the CDR3 is 11 residues. The CDR3 protein is CAISEGETQYF. The CDR3 DNA sequence: TGTGCCATCAGTGAGGGAGAGACCCAGTACTTC.

This sequence joins TRBV18 and TRBJ2-2; the D is unclear. This CDR3 is 15 amino acids long. V dropped 3 bases and J dropped 0 bases, with 8 bases sitting between them. Per the germline V gene, CDR1 is KGHSH and CDR2 is LQKENI. The CDR3 DNA reads as TGTGCCAGCTCACCTCCGACTGCGAACACCGGGGAGCTGTTTTTT. Translating gives CASSPPTANTGELFF.

The rearrangement links TRBV10-3 to TRBJ1-5; D unresolved. The CDR3 covers 16 residues. Germline loops: CDR1 ENHRY, CDR2 SYGVKD. V lost 0 bases, J lost 2 bases, and 11 bases lay in between. The CDR3 spells CAISESRSGGNQPQHF. Written as DNA, the CDR3 is TGTGCCATCAGTGAGTCGAGGTCTGGGGGCAATCAGCCCCAGCATTTT.

The V and J genes are TRBV7-3 and TRBJ2-6, with TRBD2 as a possible D gene (5 bases). Germline V gives CDR1 SGHTA, CDR2 FQGTGA. This CDR3 spans 16 amino acids. V gave up 0 bases and J gave up 0 bases, with 6 bases separating them. As DNA, the CDR3 is TGTGCCAGCAGCTTAACGAGGGACTCTGGGGCCAACGTCCTGACTTTC. It codes for CASSLTRDSGANVLTF.

The chain carries TRBV6-6 and TRBJ1-5; D is unclear. The ends were cut back, 5 bases at V and 6 bases at J, with 11 bases in the middle. CDR1 and CDR2 from the germline V gene are MNHNY and SVGAGI (reference sequence). This CDR3 region has 13 residues. The CDR3 sequence: CASSLNVGQPQHF. As DNA, the CDR3 is TGTGCCAGCAGTCTTAATGTTGGTCAGCCCCAGCATTTT.

The CDR3 here is CASSEKPPFSGASSPLHF. As DNA, the CDR3 is TGTGCCAGCAGTGAAAAACCCCCCTTTTCCGGGGCTTCGTCACCCCTCCACTTT. V and J are TRBV6-1 and TRBJ1-6; weak D call: TRBD1 (5 bases). Trimming took off 2 bases at V and 10 bases at J, with 24 bases between the two ends. Germline CDR1 is MNHNS and CDR2 is SASEGT. The CDR3 is made up of 18 amino acids.